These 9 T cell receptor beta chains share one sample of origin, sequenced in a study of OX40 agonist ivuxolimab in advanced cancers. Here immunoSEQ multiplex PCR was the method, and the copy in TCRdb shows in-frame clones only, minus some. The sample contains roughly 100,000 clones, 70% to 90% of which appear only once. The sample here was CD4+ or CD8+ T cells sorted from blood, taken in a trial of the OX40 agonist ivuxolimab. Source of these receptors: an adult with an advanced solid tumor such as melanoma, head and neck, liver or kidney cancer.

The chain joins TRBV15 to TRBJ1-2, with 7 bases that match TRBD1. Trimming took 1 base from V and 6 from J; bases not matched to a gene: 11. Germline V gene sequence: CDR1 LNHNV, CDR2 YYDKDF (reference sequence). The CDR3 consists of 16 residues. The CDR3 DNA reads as TGTGCCACCAGCAGAGCCCGATTTACAGGGGAGCATGGCTACACCTTC. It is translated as CATSRARFTGEHGYTF.

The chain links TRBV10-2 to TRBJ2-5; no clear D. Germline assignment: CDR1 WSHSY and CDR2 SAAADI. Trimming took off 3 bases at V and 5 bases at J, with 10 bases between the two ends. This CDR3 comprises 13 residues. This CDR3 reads CASSDYGSETQYF. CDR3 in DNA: TGCGCCAGCAGTGACTACGGTTCGGAGACCCAGTACTTC.

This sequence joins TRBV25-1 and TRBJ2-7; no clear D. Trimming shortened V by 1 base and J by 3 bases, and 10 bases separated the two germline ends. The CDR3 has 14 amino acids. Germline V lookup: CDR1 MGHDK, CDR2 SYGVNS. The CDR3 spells CASSESGSLYEQYF. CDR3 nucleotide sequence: TGTGCCAGCAGTGAATCAGGTTCCCTCTACGAGCAGTACTTC.

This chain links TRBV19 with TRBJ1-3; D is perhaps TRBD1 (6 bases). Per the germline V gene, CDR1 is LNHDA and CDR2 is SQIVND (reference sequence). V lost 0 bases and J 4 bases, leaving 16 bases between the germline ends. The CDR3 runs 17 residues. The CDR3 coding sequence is TGTGCCAGTAGTATAGATCTGACAGGTCTCCGCGGAAACACCATATATTTT. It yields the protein CASSIDLTGLRGNTIYF. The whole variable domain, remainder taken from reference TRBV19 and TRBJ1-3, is DGGITQSPKYLFRKEGQNVTLSCEQNLNHDAMYWYRQDPGQGLRLIYYSQIVNDFQKGDIAEGYSVSREKKESFPLTVTSAQKNPTAFYLCASSIDLTGLRGNTIYFGEGSWLTVV.

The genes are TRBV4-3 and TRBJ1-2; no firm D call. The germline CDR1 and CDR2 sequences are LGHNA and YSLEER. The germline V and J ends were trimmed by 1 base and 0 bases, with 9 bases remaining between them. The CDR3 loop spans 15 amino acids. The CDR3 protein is CASSQAPQANYGYTF. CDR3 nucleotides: TGCGCCAGCAGCCAAGCACCCCAAGCTAACTATGGCTACACCTTC.

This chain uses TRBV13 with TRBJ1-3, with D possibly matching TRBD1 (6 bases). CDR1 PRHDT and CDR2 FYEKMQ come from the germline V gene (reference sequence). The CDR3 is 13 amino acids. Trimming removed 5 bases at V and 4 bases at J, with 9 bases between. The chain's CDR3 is CASSTDRGNTIYF. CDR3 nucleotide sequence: TGTGCCAGCAGCACCGACAGGGGAAACACCATATATTTT. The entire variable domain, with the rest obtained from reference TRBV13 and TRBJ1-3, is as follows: AAGVIQSPRHLIKEKRETATLKCYPIPRHDTVYWYQQGPGQDPQFLISFYEKMQSDKGSIPDRFSAQQFSDYHSELNMSSLELGDSALYFCASSTDRGNTIYFGEGSWLTVV.

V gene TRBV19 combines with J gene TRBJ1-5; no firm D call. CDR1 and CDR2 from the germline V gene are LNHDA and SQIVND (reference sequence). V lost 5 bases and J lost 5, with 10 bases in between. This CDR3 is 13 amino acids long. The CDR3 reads CASSYAGYQPQHF. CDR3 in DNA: TGTGCCAGTAGTTATGCGGGTTATCAGCCCCAGCATTTT.

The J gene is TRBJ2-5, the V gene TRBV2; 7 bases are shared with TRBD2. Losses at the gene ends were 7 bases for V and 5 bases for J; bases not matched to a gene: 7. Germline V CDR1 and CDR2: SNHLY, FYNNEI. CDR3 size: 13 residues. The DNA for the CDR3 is TGTGCCAGCAAGGGCGGGAGTAAGGAGACCCAGTACTTC. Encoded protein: CASKGGSKETQYF.

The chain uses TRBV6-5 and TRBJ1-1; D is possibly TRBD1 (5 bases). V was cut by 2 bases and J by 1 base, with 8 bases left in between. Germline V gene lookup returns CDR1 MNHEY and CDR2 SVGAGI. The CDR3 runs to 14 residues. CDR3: CASSYTGGNTEAFF. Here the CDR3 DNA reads TGTGCCAGCAGTTACACAGGCGGGAACACTGAAGCTTTCTTT.